Below, one T cell receptor beta chain is given with its context. Antigen: not known. Trimming stripped 6 bases from V and 3 bases from J, with 23 bases between. This CDR3 has 17 residues. These data belong to a study of T-cell memory formation after mild COVID-19. The overall study: Largely, the TCR clusters proved donor specific.

Study results and limitations: Among CD4+ contracting clones, most were CM and EM, and CD8+ ones EMRA. Cross-reactive memory apparently joined, as some responding clones appeared in pre-infection memory.

TCRdb recomputed calls from the 5' RACE reads with MiXCR, one row per CDR3 protein. This sample has under 300,000 distinct CDR3 sequences, with 8% to 10% found just once. Sequenced: PBMCs or a T cell subset sorted from them (not recorded which). The clonotype comes from a man aged 18 to 35 who had mild COVID-19 (a few samples of this study predate the infection). Cell type and time point are not known. The chain is built from TRBV12-3 or TRBV12-4 and TRBJ2-5, with D possibly being TRBD2 (5 bases). CDR3 coding DNA: TGTGCCAGCAGCCCCCGGGCAGGCATAAAAGCGGAAGAGACCCAGTACTTC. Amino acid sequence: CASSPRAGIKAEETQYF.